These 17 T cell receptor beta chains were sequenced from one sample in a study of cytomegalovirus exposure and HLA in healthy donors. Both 60 Vbeta primers and 13 Jbeta primers went into the PCR. Here immunoSEQ multiplex PCR was the method, and the copy in TCRdb shows in-frame clones only, minus some. The repertoire holds 130,000 or so clones, with just under 80% as singletons. The specimen sequenced was PBMCs. The receptor source for this set is a young man in good health and CMV-seronegative.

This chain uses TRBV5-1 with TRBJ2-7; 8 bases are a match to TRBD1. Per the germline V gene, CDR1 is SGHRS and CDR2 is YFSETQ. This CDR3 has 13 amino acids. V lost 2 bases, J lost 6 bases, and 4 bases stayed unmatched. CDR3 loop: CASSFGQGGEQYF. As DNA, the CDR3 is TGCGCCAGCAGCTTCGGACAGGGAGGCGAGCAGTACTTC.

The chain employs TRBV28 and TRBJ2-5, with a tentative D call TRBD1 (5 bases). This CDR3 is 12 amino acids long. The V gene's germline CDR1 is MDHEN and CDR2 SYDVKM. Trimming took 6 bases from V and 7 from J, leaving 12 bases between them. The CDR3 DNA reads TGTGCCAGCAGCAATTCTAGGGGGACCCAGTACTTC. This codes for CASSNSRGTQYF.

The V call is TRBV5-1, the J call TRBJ2-7; the D gene is possibly TRBD1 (6 bases). Trimming pared 4 bases from V and 1 base from J, leaving 9 bases between. This CDR3 spans 13 amino acids. Germline V lookup: CDR1 SGHRS, CDR2 YFSETQ. CDR3: CASSLQGSYEQYF. The CDR3 bases are TGCGCCAGCAGCCTACAGGGTTCCTACGAGCAGTACTTC.

This chain uses TRBV5-4 with TRBJ1-4, with 10 bases lining up with TRBD1. Germline values: CDR1 SGHNT, CDR2 YYREEE (reference sequence). CDR3 length: 14 amino acids. V was clipped by 4 bases and J by 8 bases; unmatched bases: 5. CDR3 in amino acids: CASSPGQGREKLFF. The CDR3 region has the DNA TGTGCCAGCAGCCCGGGACAGGGGCGCGAAAAACTGTTTTTT.

This clone occurred once. The rearrangement joins TRBV28 to TRBJ1-5; 8 bases map to TRBD1. The CDR3 runs 15 residues. V dropped 4 bases and J dropped 6; count of bases not matched to a gene: 8. CDR1 is MDHEN, CDR2 SYDVKM, per germline. This CDR3 is CASSSLDRDGQPQHF. For the CDR3, the DNA is TGTGCCAGCAGTTCCTTGGACAGGGATGGTCAGCCCCAGCATTTT. Complete variable domain (other parts from reference TRBV28 and TRBJ1-5): DVKVTQSSRYLVKRTGEKVFLECVQDMDHENMFWYRQDPGLGLRLIYFSYDVKMKEKGDIPEGYSVSREKKERFSLILESASTNQTSMYLCASSSLDRDGQPQHFGDGTRLSIL.

The V gene is TRBV28, the J gene TRBJ1-6, with D uncertain. Trimming pared 6 bases from V and 4 bases from J, leaving 7 bases between. CDR1 and CDR2 (germline): MDHEN, SYDVKM. The length of the CDR3 is 13 residues. CDR3 in DNA: TGTGCCAGCAGATCCCGTTATAATTCACCCCTCCACTTT. It encodes CASRSRYNSPLHF. The full variable domain, in which reference TRBV28 and TRBJ1-6 provide the parts outside the CDR3, is DVKVTQSSRYLVKRTGEKVFLECVQDMDHENMFWYRQDPGLGLRLIYFSYDVKMKEKGDIPEGYSVSREKKERFSLILESASTNQTSMYLCASRSRYNSPLHFGNGTRLTVT.

This chain connects TRBV27 to TRBJ2-4; unclear D gene. The CDR3 has 14 amino acids. From germline, CDR1 is MNHEY and CDR2 SMNVEV (reference sequence). V lost 7 bases, J lost 0 bases, and 10 bases lay in between. The CDR3 sequence: CASMEHLAKNIQYF. The CDR3 DNA follows: TGTGCCAGCATGGAGCACCTAGCCAAAAACATTCAGTACTTC.

This clone was observed a handful of times. The V gene is TRBV28, the J gene TRBJ1-1; possible D gene TRBD1, 5 bases. Per the germline V gene, CDR1 is MDHEN and CDR2 is SYDVKM. The CDR3 is 14 amino acids. V lost 3 bases, J lost 1 base, and 9 bases lay in between. The CDR3 DNA follows: TGTGCCAGCAGTTTCCTCGACAGGAACACTGAAGCTTTCTTT. Its protein is CASSFLDRNTEAFF.

This chain joins TRBV11-3 and TRBJ2-2, with TRBD2 matching 12 bases. J gave up 8 bases and V 2 bases, and 6 bases lay outside the gene matches. Germline lookup yields CDR1 SGHNT and CDR2 YENEEA. The CDR3 sequence is 16 residues long. CDR3 region: CASSLQPTSGRGELFF. CDR3 coding DNA: TGTGCCAGCAGCTTACAACCGACTAGCGGGAGAGGGGAGCTGTTTTTT.

This clone was found once. The rearrangement links TRBV5-1 to TRBJ2-2, with D tentatively TRBD1 (5 bases). Germline CDR1 reads SGHRS; CDR2 reads YFSETQ. V was clipped by 0 bases and J by 5 bases, with 8 bases between them. The CDR3 consists of 14 residues. CDR3 sequence: CASSLGQQTGELFF. The CDR3 DNA sequence: TGCGCCAGCAGCTTGGGACAGCAAACCGGGGAGCTGTTTTTT. The full variable domain, rest sourced from reference TRBV5-1 and TRBJ2-2, is KAGVTQTPRYLIKTRGQQVTLSCSPISGHRSVSWYQQTPGQGLQFLFEYFSETQRNKGNFPGRFSGRQFSNSRSEMNVSTLELGDSALYLCASSLGQQTGELFFGEGSRLTVL.

This chain links TRBV29-1 with TRBJ2-3; TRBD2 agrees at 8 bases. CDR1 is SQVTM and CDR2 is ANQGSEA in the germline V gene. This CDR3 region has 15 residues. V dropped 3 bases and J dropped 2; count of bases not matched to a gene: 7. CDR3 sequence reads: CSVEGLAGYTDTQYF. The CDR3 region has the DNA TGCAGCGTTGAGGGTCTAGCGGGTTACACAGATACGCAGTATTTT.

This chain joins TRBV5-4 and TRBJ2-7, with D tentatively TRBD1 (5 bases). CDR1 is SGHNT and CDR2 is YYREEE in the germline V gene (reference sequence). This CDR3 comprises 15 residues. Trimming cost V 0 bases and J 4 bases, with 14 bases left between them. The CDR3 coding sequence is TGTGCCAGCAGCTTGGGGTCCCAGGGAAAGTACGAGCAGTACTTC. Translated, it gives CASSLGSQGKYEQYF.

The genes are TRBV10-1 and TRBJ2-7; TRBD1 aligns across 10 bases. The CDR3 is made up of 21 amino acids. V lost 1 base and J lost 1; bases outside the gene matches: 19. Germline assignment: CDR1 WNHNN and CDR2 SYGVQD (reference sequence). The CDR3 protein is CASSELSRDRGQAGRSYEQYF. CDR3 coding DNA: TGCGCCAGCAGTGAGTTGTCCCGGGACAGGGGCCAAGCGGGAAGGTCCTACGAGCAGTACTTC.

The sample holds a few counts of this clone. This CDR3 reads CASSQGASGYEQYF. The CDR3 DNA reads as TGTGCCAGCAGCCAGGGGGCTAGTGGTTACGAGCAGTACTTC. The chain joins TRBV7-8 to TRBJ2-7; 8 nucleotides line up with TRBD1. CDR3 size: 14 residues. V gave up 5 bases and J gave up 4 bases; unmatched junction bases: 7. Germline values: CDR1 SGHVS, CDR2 FQNEAQ.

The chain uses TRBV5-6 and TRBJ2-3; unclear D gene. Trimming left V 0 bases short and J 2 bases short, with 7 bases between. This CDR3 comprises 14 residues. Germline loops: CDR1 SGHDT, CDR2 YYEEEE. CDR3 DNA sequence: TGTGCCAGCAGCTTGGGGCACCTCACAGATACGCAGTATTTT. As protein: CASSLGHLTDTQYF. The full variable domain, in which reference TRBV5-6 and TRBJ2-3 provide the parts outside the CDR3, is DAGVTQSPTHLIKTRGQQVTLRCSPKSGHDTVSWYQQALGQGPQFIFQYYEEEERQRGNFPDRFSGHQFPNYSSELNVNALLLGDSALYLCASSLGHLTDTQYFGPGTRLTVL.

The chain couples TRBV15 to TRBJ1-2; D is perhaps TRBD1 (5 bases). This CDR3 region has 14 residues. V was cut by 5 bases and J by 8 bases, with 18 bases left in between. The germline CDR1 and CDR2 sequences are LNHNV and YYDKDF (reference sequence). CDR3 sequence: CATSAGVDFLGYTF. The CDR3 DNA reads TGTGCCACCAGCGCGGGGGTGGATTTCCTGGGCTACACCTTC.

The V and J genes are TRBV30 and TRBJ2-2; the D gene is possibly TRBD2 (5 bases). This CDR3 comprises 13 residues. Looked up from germline, CDR1 is GTSNPN and CDR2 is SVGIG (reference sequence). Between the trimmed V and J ends, which lost 1 base and 6 bases, there was a span of 9 bases. For the CDR3, the DNA is TGTGCCTGGAGTGGAGGGTTTCCCGGGGAGCTGTTTTTT. Protein sequence: CAWSGGFPGELFF.